These 30 T cell receptor beta chains came from one sample sequenced in a study of CD8 T cells in ankylosing spondylitis. The study, taken as a whole, reports: Seemingly characteristic of ankylosing spondylitis blood was a TCR beta motif consisting of fewer than 10 highly homologous variants.

These TCRs' antigens remain unknown. TCRdb ran MiXCR on the 5' RACE reads and lists one entry per CDR3 protein. This sample has roughly 490,000 distinct CDR3 sequences, with about 5.7% found just once. The specimen was blood, either unsorted or a sorted T cell fraction (not recorded which). These receptor sequences come from a male donor with ankylosing spondylitis.

This clonotype has a count of ten or more. This chain connects TRBV12-3 or TRBV12-4 to TRBJ2-7; 8 bases are a match to TRBD1. Trimming at V came to 1 base and at J to 2 bases, leaving 7 bases not matched to a gene. The CDR3 spans 16 residues. The DNA for the CDR3 is TGTGCCAGCAGTTTAGGTGTCGGGACAGGTACCTACGAGCAGTACTTC. Its protein product is CASSLGVGTGTYEQYF.

The gene calls are TRBV3-1 and TRBJ2-2; 10 nucleotides line up with TRBD1. The germline V gene encodes CDR1 LGHDT and CDR2 YNNKEL (reference sequence). J was trimmed by 7 bases and V by 3 bases; bases with no gene match: 2. CDR3 length: 14 residues. In DNA form, the CDR3 reads TGTGCCAGCAGCCAGGGACAGGGGTTCGGGGAGCTGTTTTTT. It yields the protein CASSQGQGFGELFF.

This clonotype was seen a handful of times. An end of the junction does not agree with germline; a read error may underlie this. The chain couples TRBV12-3 or TRBV12-4 to TRBJ2-7; no firm D call. The CDR3 runs 12 residues. The CDR3 spells CASSPTSCEQYF. The CDR3 bases are TGTGCCAGCAGCCCCACTTCCTGCGAGCAGTACTTC.

This clonotype came up many times. The V gene is TRBV28, the J gene TRBJ2-1; 14 bases map to TRBD2. Germline assignment: CDR1 MDHEN and CDR2 SYDVKM. This CDR3 is 15 amino acids long. V lost 5 bases and J lost 6; bases outside the gene matches: 3. The CDR3 sequence: CASSPGTSGSNEQFF. CDR3 DNA sequence: TGTGCCAGCAGTCCCGGGACTAGCGGGAGCAATGAGCAGTTCTTC. Full variable domain (missing parts from reference TRBV28 and TRBJ2-1): DVKVTQSSRYLVKRTGEKVFLECVQDMDHENMFWYRQDPGLGLRLIYFSYDVKMKEKGDIPEGYSVSREKKERFSLILESASTNQTSMYLCASSPGTSGSNEQFFGPGTRLTVL.

The V and J genes are TRBV12-3 or TRBV12-4 and TRBJ1-6, with D uncertain. The CDR3 covers 14 residues. Trimming removed 7 bases from V and 0 bases from J, with 7 bases in between. The CDR3: CASMTSSYNSPLHF. In DNA form, the CDR3 reads TGTGCCAGCATGACGAGCTCCTATAATTCACCCCTCCACTTT.

This clonotype has at least ten counts. The rearrangement links TRBV28 to TRBJ2-1; 11 nucleotides match TRBD2. Trimming cost V 4 bases and J 7 bases; bases outside gene matches: 6. The V gene's germline CDR1 is MDHEN and CDR2 SYDVKM. The CDR3 extends over 15 amino acids. CDR3 loop: CASSSRLAGINEQFF. CDR3 nucleotide sequence: TGTGCCAGCAGTTCCCGACTAGCGGGGATAAATGAGCAGTTCTTC.

This clonotype was counted many times. J is TRBJ1-5 and V is TRBV6-6, with a weak D call TRBD1 (5 bases). Germline V gives CDR1 MNHNY, CDR2 SVGAGI (reference sequence). This CDR3 comprises 13 residues. V was clipped by 2 bases and J by 7 bases, with 9 bases between them. As DNA, the CDR3 is TGTGCCAGCAGTTACGCCAGGGAGCAGCCCCAGCATTTT. Protein product: CASSYAREQPQHF.

This clonotype was seen repeatedly, ten times or more. The rearrangement links TRBV5-1 to TRBJ2-1, with D unresolved. Germline assignment: CDR1 SGHRS and CDR2 YFSETQ. Trimming removed 2 bases at V and 8 bases at J, with 11 bases between. The CDR3 spans 13 residues. In DNA form, the CDR3 reads TGCGCCAGCAGCTTCGTGGGTGGCGATGAGCAGTTCTTC. It encodes CASSFVGGDEQFF.

V usage is TRBV13 and J usage is TRBJ2-7; 10 nucleotides agree with TRBD2. The V gene end was trimmed by 3 bases and the J gene end by 4 bases; junction bases not matched to a gene: 9. CDR3 length equals 16 residues. Looked up from germline, CDR1 is PRHDT and CDR2 is FYEKMQ (reference sequence). DNA for the CDR3: TGTGCCAGCAGCTTCCTAGCGGGAGCAACACAGTACGAGCAGTACTTC. Translating it yields CASSFLAGATQYEQYF.

This clonotype was detected many times. The chain recombines TRBV20-1 with TRBJ2-5, with TRBD2 matching over 7 bases. The germline gives CDR1 DFQATT, CDR2 SNEGSKA (reference sequence). With V trimmed by 5 bases and J by 2 bases, 5 bases remained unmatched. The CDR3 is 13 residues long. In DNA form, the CDR3 reads TGCAGTGCTTTTTGGCGGGGGCAAGAGACCCAGTACTTC. Protein product: CSAFWRGQETQYF.

The V and J genes are TRBV18 and TRBJ2-5; the match to TRBD1 covers 7 bases. Germline CDR1 KGHSH, CDR2 LQKENI. V trimming: 1 base; J trimming: 2 bases; junction bases outside the gene matches: 4. CDR3 size: 15 residues. CDR3 protein: CASSPLRDRQETQYF. The CDR3 nucleotides read TGTGCCAGCTCACCACTCAGGGACAGACAAGAGACCCAGTACTTC. The full variable domain, in which reference TRBV18 and TRBJ2-5 provide the parts outside the CDR3, is NAGVMQNPRHLVRRRGQEARLRCSPMKGHSHVYWYRQLPEEGLKFMVYLQKENIIDESGMPKERFSAEFPKEGPSILRIQQVVRGDSAAYFCASSPLRDRQETQYFGPGTRLLVL.

The table lists this clonotype with many counts. The rearrangement joins TRBV7-2 to TRBJ2-7, with a weak D call TRBD1 (5 bases). CDR3 length: 13 residues. Trimming left V 5 bases short and J 4 bases short, with 12 bases between. Germline V gene lookup returns CDR1 SGHTA and CDR2 FQGNSA. The CDR3 reads CASSPRAGYEQYF. CDR3 bases: TGTGCCAGCAGCCCCCGGGCAGGGTACGAGCAGTACTTC.

V gene TRBV18 combines with J gene TRBJ2-1, with a weak D call TRBD1 (6 bases). There are 14 residues in the CDR3. Per germline, CDR1 KGHSH and CDR2 LQKENI. V was pared by 6 bases and J by 5 bases, with 14 bases between. The CDR3 DNA reads as TGTGCCAGCTCCCCCGCGACAGGAGACAATGAGCAGTTCTTC. It is translated as CASSPATGDNEQFF.

This clonotype was seen many times. The chain links TRBV15 to TRBJ2-1; no clear D gene. Deletions cut 0 bases from V and 14 bases from J, with 14 bases between. The germline gives CDR1 LNHNV, CDR2 YYDKDF (reference sequence). CDR3 length equals 13 residues. CDR3 sequence reads: CATSRETGSWEFF. The CDR3 DNA reads TGTGCCACCAGCAGAGAAACCGGGTCCTGGGAGTTCTTC. Full variable domain (remainder filled in from reference TRBV15 and TRBJ2-1): DAMVIQNPRYQVTQFGKPVTLSCSQTLNHNVMYWYQQKSSQAPKLLFHYYDKDFNNEADTPDNFQSRRPNTSFCFLDIRSPGLGDTAMYLCATSRETGSWEFFGPGTRLTVL.

This clonotype was detected many times. This chain links TRBV10-3 with TRBJ2-3, with TRBD2 identical over 7 bases. The CDR3 covers 17 residues. V lost 6 bases to trimming and J lost 3 bases; unmatched junction nucleotides: 15. The germline gives CDR1 ENHRY, CDR2 SYGVKD. CDR3 residues: CAIRSLRRERKTDTQYF. CDR3 coding DNA: TGTGCCATCAGATCCCTCCGGCGGGAGAGAAAGACAGATACGCAGTATTTT.

The chain employs TRBV6-5 and TRBJ2-7, with TRBD1 matching over 10 bases. J was trimmed by 5 bases and V by 0 bases; bases with no gene match: 10. In germline, CDR1 is MNHEY, CDR2 SVGAGI. CDR3 length equals 17 residues. CDR3 residues: CASSYSRDRGRRNEQYF. In DNA, the CDR3 is TGTGCCAGCAGTTACTCCCGGGACAGGGGTCGGCGGAACGAGCAGTACTTC.

The chain links TRBV20-1 to TRBJ2-7, with 7 bases fitting TRBD1. In germline, CDR1 is DFQATT, CDR2 SNEGSKA (reference sequence). The CDR3 length is 11 residues. V was pared by 7 bases and J by 7 bases, with 7 bases of the junction left unmatched. This CDR3 reads CSVRGRWEQYF. CDR3 DNA: TGCAGTGTGAGGGGGCGGTGGGAGCAGTACTTC.

A few counts support this clonotype. The V call is TRBV7-8, the J call TRBJ2-3; D could derive from TRBD1 or TRBD2 (5 bases each). This CDR3 spans 17 amino acids. Germline CDR1 and CDR2: SGHVS and FQNEAQ. Trimming stripped 3 bases from V and 0 bases from J, with 16 bases between. The chain's CDR3 is CASSLGRPTTSTDTQYF. The CDR3 DNA reads TGTGCCAGCAGCTTGGGACGGCCCACCACTAGCACAGATACGCAGTATTTT.

This clonotype was detected ten times or more. V gene TRBV5-1 combines with J gene TRBJ2-1; weak D call: TRBD1 (6 bases). Trimming stripped 5 bases from V and 8 bases from J, with 20 bases between. Germline loops: CDR1 SGHRS, CDR2 YFSETQ. This CDR3 has 15 residues. CDR3 region: CASSPRAQGSDEQFF. The CDR3 nucleotides read TGCGCCAGCAGTCCAAGGGCCCAGGGGTCCGATGAGCAGTTCTTC.

This clonotype occurred many times. This chain connects TRBV29-1 to TRBJ2-7; 9 bases match TRBD1. V shed 7 bases, J shed 7 bases, and the junction held 11 bases outside the gene matches. This CDR3 region has 13 residues. Germline V gene data show CDR1 as SQVTM and CDR2 as ANQGSEA. CDR3 bases: TGCAGCGCGAGCGGGTACAGGGGGCTGGAGCAGTACTTC. As protein: CSASGYRGLEQYF.

This clonotype appeared many times. This chain joins TRBV10-3 and TRBJ2-7, with 11 bases aligning to TRBD1. Per the germline V gene, CDR1 is ENHRY and CDR2 is SYGVKD. The CDR3 has 14 residues. J was trimmed by 4 bases and V by 6 bases; bases with no gene match: 5. CDR3 protein: CAIRGTGGWYEQYF. CDR3 DNA sequence: TGTGCCATCAGGGGGACAGGGGGGTGGTACGAGCAGTACTTC.

This clonotype was seen ten or more times. This rearrangement joins TRBV15 to TRBJ2-7; D is undetermined. CDR1 and CDR2 from the germline V gene are LNHNV and YYDKDF (reference sequence). V lost 0 bases, J lost 0 bases, and 6 bases lay in between. The CDR3 runs 14 residues. The CDR3 reads CATSRDTHSYEQYF. CDR3 coding DNA: TGTGCCACCAGCAGAGACACCCACTCCTACGAGCAGTACTTC.

The chain employs TRBV7-9 and TRBJ2-1, with 8 bases lining up with TRBD2. From germline, CDR1 is SEHNR and CDR2 FQNEAQ (reference sequence). The CDR3 is 15 residues long. With V trimmed by 5 bases and J by 0 bases, 3 bases remained unmatched. CDR3 region: CASSKGLGSYNEQFF. For the CDR3, the DNA is TGTGCCAGCAGCAAGGGACTAGGCTCCTACAATGAGCAGTTCTTC.

This clonotype was detected ten times or more. An end of the junction does not agree with germline; a read error may underlie this. The chain joins TRBV6-5 to TRBJ2-1, with D maybe TRBD1 (6 bases). Germline assignment: CDR1 MNHEY and CDR2 SVGAGI. This CDR3 spans 13 amino acids. This CDR3 is CASSYPEGVERFF. As DNA, the CDR3 is TGTGCCAGCAGTTACCCCGAGGGGGTCGAGCGGTTCTTC.

This clonotype was recorded at least ten times. The CDR3 protein is CASRWDSLTPEQYF. As DNA, the CDR3 is TGTGCCAGCCGATGGGACAGCCTGACTCCCGAGCAGTACTTC. The gene calls are TRBV18 and TRBJ2-7; 7 bases are a match to TRBD1. Germline assignment: CDR1 KGHSH and CDR2 LQKENI. V lost 8 bases, J lost 6 bases, and 13 bases stayed unmatched. The CDR3 runs 14 residues.

This clonotype was observed a few times. The chain has TRBV12-3 or TRBV12-4 and TRBJ1-5; 7 bases align to TRBD1. J was trimmed by 6 bases and V by 3 bases; bases with no gene match: 2. The CDR3 runs to 13 residues. CDR3 bases: TGTGCCAGCAGTTTTGCAGGGGGTCAGCCCCAGCATTTT. Protein: CASSFAGGQPQHF.

This clonotype was counted at least ten times. The V gene is TRBV7-8, the J gene TRBJ2-1; possibly TRBD2 for D (7 bases). The V and J ends lost 5 bases and 8 bases respectively, with 22 bases between them. This CDR3 comprises 16 residues. CDR1 SGHVS and CDR2 FQNEAQ come from the germline V gene. CDR3 protein: CASSQRTGGAQDEQFF. The CDR3 DNA sequence: TGTGCCAGCAGCCAAAGAACGGGGGGCGCACAGGATGAGCAGTTCTTC.

Many counts were recorded for this clonotype. The chain has TRBV6-5 and TRBJ1-1, with D hard to call. The germline V and J ends were trimmed by 2 bases and 2 bases, with 9 bases remaining between them. Germline CDR1 MNHEY, CDR2 SVGAGI. The length of the CDR3 is 14 residues. The CDR3 protein is CASSYGSVNTEAFF. In DNA form, the CDR3 reads TGTGCCAGCAGTTACGGGAGTGTTAACACTGAAGCTTTCTTT.

This clonotype turned up a few times. The chain uses TRBV5-1 and TRBJ2-7; 7 bases line up with TRBD1. V shed 0 bases, J shed 5 bases, and the junction held 8 bases outside the gene matches. Germline V gene sequence: CDR1 SGHRS, CDR2 YFSETQ. The CDR3 sequence is 15 residues long. The CDR3, as DNA: TGCGCCAGCAGCTTGGAACAGGGGTTCTGGAACGAGCAGTACTTC. This encodes CASSLEQGFWNEQYF.

The sample holds many counts of this clonotype. V gene TRBV5-5 combines with J gene TRBJ2-1, with 8 positions matching TRBD2. The CDR3 totals 15 residues. Trimming at V came to 4 bases and at J to 6 bases, leaving 9 bases not matched to a gene. Germline V gives CDR1 SGHKS, CDR2 YYEKEE (reference sequence). DNA for the CDR3: TGTGCCAGCAGCCCGGGTGGGACTAGGGCCAATGAGCAGTTCTTC. It translates to CASSPGGTRANEQFF.